This record concerns one T cell receptor beta chain sequence. The data stem from a study of shared clonotypes between healthy human individuals. Clones were sequenced by immunoSEQ multiplex PCR, and TCRdb holds only the in-frame ones, with some missing. The table has some 1,600,000 clones, 98% seen once. The sample comprised naive CD4+ T cells sorted from blood. This sample's subset: CD45RA+ positively selected. The sequence derives from a man younger than 45 in good health.

CDR3 protein: CASTQTGMNTEAFF. DNA of the CDR3: TGTGCCAGCACCCAGACTGGAATGAACACTGAAGCTTTCTTT. V gene TRBV25-1 combines with J gene TRBJ1-1; no clear D. Trimming pared 7 bases from V and 0 bases from J, leaving 12 bases between. The CDR3 loop spans 14 amino acids. Germline V lookup: CDR1 MGHDK, CDR2 SYGVNS.